What follows are 3 T cell receptor beta chains derived from one specimen sequenced in a study of cytomegalovirus exposure and HLA in healthy donors (dated by TCRdb to between 2016 and 2019). Library construction relied on the immunoSEQ multiplex PCR assay. A mixture of 60 forward primers for TCR Vbeta segments and 13 reverse primers for TCR Jbeta segments was used in the multiplex PCR. As stored in TCRdb, this immuneACCESS dataset retains in-frame rearrangements with V and J assigned. A fraction of the clones does not appear; measured against another copy, unresolved V genes explain less than half of the discrepancy, and the remainder lacks a known reason. This sample gives 150,000 to 180,000 clones in total; over 70% of them show up just once. The ten largest account for around 2.3% of the sample. The sequencing sample was made of PBMCs. The receptors come from a man aged 30-40 years in good health and CMV-seronegative.

The chain joins TRBV7-2 to TRBJ2-5; D may be TRBD2 (5 bases). The CDR3 consists of 14 residues. V dropped 1 base and J dropped 7 bases, with 13 bases sitting between them. The germline CDR1 and CDR2 sequences are SGHTA and FQGNSA. The CDR3 DNA reads as TGTGCCAGCAGCTTAGTTCGAATAAGCGGGACCCAGTACTTC. Its protein product is CASSLVRISGTQYF.

The chain joins TRBV7-9 to TRBJ1-2, with TRBD1 matching 8 bases. The ends lost 4 bases at V and 4 bases at J; junction bases unmatched: 5. This CDR3 is built from 14 residues. Germline loops: CDR1 SEHNR, CDR2 FQNEAQ (reference sequence). The CDR3 coding sequence is TGTGCCAGCAGCTCCAGGGGGCTTAGCTATGGCTACACCTTC. Its translation: CASSSRGLSYGYTF.

This rearrangement joins TRBV7-9 to TRBJ2-5, with TRBD1 as a possible D gene (5 bases). V was clipped by 4 bases and J by 2 bases, with 14 bases between them. The CDR3 spans 15 residues. Germline CDR1 is SEHNR and CDR2 is FQNEAQ (reference sequence). CDR3: CASSSIVGPQETQYF. The CDR3 DNA reads TGTGCCAGCAGCTCTATAGTGGGGCCTCAAGAGACCCAGTACTTC.